The rows below give T cell receptor beta chains drawn from one sample of a study of human T cells and chemical hapten exposure. TCRdb itself ran the RACE reads through MiXCR, one entry per CDR3 protein. The table records 95,000 to 150,000 distinct CDR3 sequences, 12% to 15% of them present only once. The material sequenced was whole blood, taken in connection with sensitization to the hapten diphenylcyclopropenone (DPC). The receptors stem from a man in his late teens or twenties with alopecia areata. Some clones in this sample may be carry-over from other donors' samples. CDR3s include the opening cysteine and the closing phenylalanine or tryptophan. D genes are given only for firm matches. Clone size, where shown, is once, few, many, or a class for clones that have expanded.

j_gene,abundance,v_gene,d_gene,CDR3aa,CDR3nt
TRBJ1-1,.,TRBV12-3/TRBV12-4,.,CASSFLGRNTEAFF,TGTGCCAGCAGTTTTCTCGGCAGGAACACTGAAGCTTTCTTT
TRBJ2-3,few,TRBV12-3/TRBV12-4,TRBD1,CASSPTGTGVTDTQYF,TGTGCCAGCAGTCCTACCGGGACAGGGGTCACAGATACGCAGTATTTT
TRBJ2-3,.,TRBV12-3/TRBV12-4,.,CASSFGGSSTDTQYF,TGTGCCAGCAGTTTTGGAGGATCTAGCACAGATACGCAGTATTTT
TRBJ2-2,many,TRBV6-5,.,CASRKTAGYTGELFF,TGTGCCAGCAGAAAAACAGCAGGCTACACCGGGGAGCTGTTTTTT
TRBJ1-1,.,TRBV5-1,.,CASSRTPGSTEAFF,TGCGCCAGCAGTCGGACACCGGGGAGCACTGAAGCTTTCTTT
TRBJ1-6,many,TRBV29-1,.,CSVRLLDSYNSPLHF,TGCAGCGTTAGACTCCTAGACTCCTATAATTCACCCCTCCACTTT
TRBJ2-1,.,TRBV27,.,CASRGTESSYNEQFF,TGTGCCAGCAGGGGGACGGAGAGCTCCTACAATGAGCAGTTCTTC
TRBJ2-3,.,TRBV6-4,.,CASSDSSGGGDTQYF,TGTGCCAGCAGTGACTCGTCAGGGGGGGGAGATACGCAGTATTTT
TRBJ1-5,.,TRBV15,.,CATSGRNQPQHF,TGTGCCACCAGCGGCCGGAATCAGCCCCAGCATTTT
TRBJ1-1,many,TRBV12-3/TRBV12-4,TRBD1,CASSLAWDRKNTEAFF,TGTGCCAGCAGTTTAGCCTGGGACAGGAAGAACACTGAAGCTTTCTTT
TRBJ2-1,.,TRBV11-2,TRBD2,CASSLGLAGEQFF,TGTGCCAGCAGCTTAGGACTAGCTGGGGAGCAGTTCTTC
TRBJ1-2,.,TRBV20-1,.,CSARVRQHSGYGYTF,TGCAGTGCTAGAGTGCGACAGCACAGTGGCTATGGCTACACCTTC
TRBJ1-2,.,TRBV5-1,TRBD1,CASSGGGTGDYYGYTF,TGCGCCAGCAGCGGAGGCGGGACAGGGGACTACTATGGCTACACCTTC
TRBJ2-1,.,TRBV6-4,.,CARRRIQTYLYNEQFF,TGTGCCAGGAGAAGAATACAGACTTACCTCTACAATGAGCAGTTCTTC
TRBJ2-2,many,TRBV7-6,TRBD1,CASSQETGAGELFF,TGTGCCAGCAGCCAGGAAACAGGGGCCGGGGAGCTGTTTTTT
TRBJ2-1,.,TRBV7-3,.,CASSLTGTLNEQFF,TGTGCCAGCAGCTTAACGGGGACCCTAAATGAGCAGTTCTTC
TRBJ1-4,few,TRBV6-6,TRBD1,CASKNRQGNEKLFF,TGTGCCAGCAAAAATCGACAGGGGAATGAAAAACTGTTTTTT
TRBJ2-6,.,TRBV5-1,.,CASSLAFAAGANVLTF,TGCGCCAGCAGCTTGGCCTTTGCAGCTGGGGCCAACGTCCTGACTTTC
TRBJ1-2,few,TRBV7-9,.,CASSLVAAIYGYTF,TGTGCCAGCAGCTTAGTGGCAGCAATCTATGGCTACACCTTC
TRBJ1-5,.,TRBV3-1,.,CASSQRDNNQPQHF,TGTGCCAGCAGCCAACGGGACAACAATCAGCCCCAGCATTTT
TRBJ2-1,.,TRBV6-2/TRBV6-3,.,CASSYSRVTYNEQFF,TGTGCCAGCAGTTACAGTAGGGTTACCTACAATGAGCAGTTCTTC
TRBJ2-3,many,TRBV7-2,TRBD1,CASSAGGDTQYF,TGTGCCAGCAGCGCAGGGGGAGATACGCAGTATTTT
TRBJ2-7,few,TRBV4-1,.,CASSQVEENYEQYF,TGCGCCAGCAGCCAAGTGGAAGAGAATTACGAGCAGTACTTC
TRBJ2-3,.,TRBV7-3,.,CASSLRDRRSTDTQYF,TGTGCCAGCAGCTTACGTGACAGGCGAAGCACAGATACGCAGTATTTT
TRBJ1-1,.,TRBV5-1,.,CASSLAGGPATEAFF,TGCGCCAGCAGCTTGGCCGGGGGGCCTGCCACTGAAGCTTTCTTT
TRBJ1-6,.,TRBV10-3,.,CAISPRENSPLHF,TGTGCCATCTCCCCCAGGGAGAATTCACCCCTCCACTTT
TRBJ2-3,many,TRBV20-1,TRBD1,CSARRTGPDTQYF,TGCAGTGCCAGAAGGACAGGGCCAGATACGCAGTATTTT
TRBJ2-7,.,TRBV7-6,TRBD1,CASSLGGQGFYEQYF,TGTGCCAGCAGCTTAGGAGGACAGGGGTTTTACGAGCAGTACTTC
TRBJ1-2,few,TRBV6-1,.,CASSEKANGPYGYTF,TGTGCCAGCAGTGAAAAGGCGAACGGACCTTATGGCTACACCTTC
TRBJ2-2,few,TRBV7-6,.,CASNTLLDSTGELFF,TGTGCCAGCAACACCCTCTTAGACAGCACCGGGGAGCTGTTTTTT
TRBJ2-1,.,TRBV5-6,TRBD2,CASSPLLAGGRRSYNEQFF,TGTGCCAGCAGCCCTCTCCTAGCGGGGGGGCGACGATCCTACAATGAGCAGTTCTTC
TRBJ2-3,few,TRBV29-1,.,CSVQRGGASTDTQYF,TGCAGCGTTCAACGTGGGGGAGCGAGCACAGATACGCAGTATTTT
TRBJ2-1,.,TRBV28,.,CASSGRNEQFF,TGTGCCAGCAGTGGACGGAACGAGCAGTTCTTC
TRBJ2-7,.,TRBV7-6,TRBD2,CVSSPGGVYEQYF,TGTGTTTCCTCCCCGGGGGGAGTTTACGAGCAGTACTTC
TRBJ2-3,few,TRBV6-2/TRBV6-3,TRBD2,CASSYQLAGRTDTQYF,TGTGCCAGCAGTTACCAACTAGCGGGGCGCACAGATACGCAGTATTTT
TRBJ2-7,.,TRBV2,TRBD1,CASSLPGQGLSYEQYF,TGTGCCAGCAGTTTACCGGGACAGGGATTGTCCTACGAGCAGTACTTC
TRBJ2-2,few,TRBV20-1,.,CSYLEANTGELFF,TGCAGTTACCTGGAAGCGAACACCGGGGAGCTGTTTTTT
TRBJ2-5,many,TRBV29-1,TRBD1,CSVWGWTGAETQYF,TGCAGCGTTTGGGGGTGGACAGGGGCAGAGACCCAGTACTTC
TRBJ1-5,.,TRBV7-2,TRBD1,CASGTERQPQHF,TGTGCCAGCGGGACAGAGAGACAGCCCCAGCATTTT
TRBJ2-4,many,TRBV6-2/TRBV6-3,.,CASSVSRVKNIQYF,TGTGCCAGCAGTGTCTCGCGGGTGAAAAACATTCAGTACTTC
TRBJ2-2,few,TRBV28,.,CASSLPPSTGELFF,TGTGCCAGCAGTTTGCCGCCGAGTACCGGGGAGCTGTTTTTT
TRBJ2-3,.,TRBV9,.,CASSVVAGAYTDTQYF,TGTGCCAGCAGCGTAGTTGCGGGGGCTTACACAGATACGCAGTATTTT
TRBJ2-5,.,TRBV6-1,.,CAGRQSPTYQETQYF,TGTGCCGGACGACAGAGCCCAACGTACCAAGAGACCCAGTACTTC
TRBJ2-5,.,TRBV20-1,.,CSASREETQYF,TGCAGTGCTAGTCGGGAAGAGACCCAGTACTTC
TRBJ2-7,many,TRBV6-5,.,CASSYRAAYEQYF,TGTGCCAGCAGTTACCGGGCGGCCTACGAGCAGTACTTC
TRBJ2-3,.,TRBV5-6,.,CASSQQGQDTQYF,TGTGCCAGCAGTCAACAGGGCCAAGATACGCAGTATTTT
TRBJ2-1,.,TRBV12-2,.,CASRLDTLAHNEQFF,TGTGCAAGTCGCTTAGATACCCTAGCGCACAATGAGCAGTTCTTC
TRBJ1-2,few,TRBV5-8,.,CASSSEGSPRYGYTF,TGTGCCAGCAGCTCCGAGGGGTCACCCCGATATGGCTACACCTTC
TRBJ1-1,.,TRBV10-3,.,CATSSGDRNTEAFF,TGTGCCACTAGCTCCGGGGACCGGAACACTGAAGCTTTCTTT
TRBJ1-5,few,TRBV12-3/TRBV12-4,.,CASSHWGGQPQHF,TGTGCCAGCTCACATTGGGGTGGCCAGCCCCAGCATTTT
TRBJ1-1,.,TRBV6-5,.,CASSYGPGTEAFF,TGTGCCAGCAGTTACGGGCCCGGAACTGAAGCTTTCTTT
TRBJ2-6,many,TRBV7-9,.,CASSLSGRSGANVLTF,TGTGCCAGCAGCTTATCGGGGCGCTCTGGGGCCAACGTCCTGACTTTC
TRBJ1-4,.,TRBV10-3,TRBD1,CAISGTENEKLFF,TGTGCCATCAGCGGGACAGAAAATGAAAAACTGTTTTTT
TRBJ1-1,.,TRBV11-2,TRBD1,CASSFGGTGGHEAFF,TGTGCCAGCAGCTTCGGAGGTACAGGGGGGCATGAAGCTTTCTTT
TRBJ2-7,many,TRBV7-8,TRBD2,CASSWPLAGSYEQYF,TGTGCCAGCAGCTGGCCACTAGCGGGGTCCTACGAGCAGTACTTC
TRBJ1-3,few,TRBV18,.,CASSPPTDSSGNTIYF,TGTGCCAGCTCACCCCCGACAGATTCCTCTGGAAACACCATATATTTT
TRBJ1-2,.,TRBV28,TRBD1,CASGQGISGYTF,TGTGCCAGCGGACAGGGGATCAGTGGCTACACCTTC
TRBJ2-1,many,TRBV7-9,TRBD1,CASSPGQGTYNEQFF,TGTGCCAGCAGCCCGGGACAGGGAACCTACAATGAGCAGTTCTTC